These T cell receptor beta chains were read from a single sample in a study of CD8 T cells in ankylosing spondylitis. Using its own MiXCR run on the 5' RACE reads, TCRdb lists one record per CDR3 protein. Of approximately 400,000 distinct CDR3 sequences listed, 25% to 30% were seen once; the top ten hold approximately 1%. The specimen was blood, either unsorted or a sorted T cell fraction (not recorded which). These receptors were obtained from a male donor with ankylosing spondylitis. Each CDR3 is given with its conserved first and last residue. The D gene is left open where the match is weak. Some rows mark clone size as missing; the rest say once, few, many or name a class of expanded clone.

j_call: TRBJ1-5; v_call: TRBV12-3/TRBV12-4; d_call: TRBD1; clone_size: -; cdr3_nt: TGTGCCAGCAACATATTAGGACAGGGTTATCAGCCCCAGCATTTT; cdr3_aa: CASNILGQGYQPQHF
j_call: TRBJ2-2; v_call: TRBV2; d_call: -; clone_size: many; cdr3_nt: TGTGCCAGCAAGGGGGAGGGCACCGGGGAGCTGTTTTTT; cdr3_aa: CASKGEGTGELFF
j_call: TRBJ1-2; v_call: TRBV25-1; d_call: -; clone_size: many; cdr3_nt: TGTGCCAGCAGTGAAAAGATGACCAGGGGTGGCTACACCTTC; cdr3_aa: CASSEKMTRGGYTF
j_call: TRBJ1-2; v_call: TRBV4-1; d_call: -; clone_size: -; cdr3_nt: TGCGCCAGCAGCCAAGGACAAGACTTCTATGGCTACACCTTC; cdr3_aa: CASSQGQDFYGYTF
j_call: TRBJ2-7; v_call: TRBV19; d_call: TRBD1; clone_size: few; cdr3_nt: TGTGCCAGTAGTCCGGACAGGGAGTACGAGCAGTACTTC; cdr3_aa: CASSPDREYEQYF
j_call: TRBJ2-3; v_call: TRBV7-2; d_call: TRBD1; clone_size: -; cdr3_nt: TGTGCCAGCAGCTTAAACCGGGACAGGGCCCCAGATACGCAGTATTTT; cdr3_aa: CASSLNRDRAPDTQYF
j_call: TRBJ2-2; v_call: TRBV5-1; d_call: TRBD1; clone_size: few; cdr3_nt: TGCGCCAGCACCCAAGGACAGGGGAGCACCGGGGAGCTGTTTTTT; cdr3_aa: CASTQGQGSTGELFF
j_call: TRBJ2-4; v_call: TRBV5-1; d_call: TRBD1; clone_size: -; cdr3_nt: TGCGCCAGCAGGAAAACGACAGGGGACGCCAAAAACATTCAGTACTTC; cdr3_aa: CASRKTTGDAKNIQYF
j_call: TRBJ2-1; v_call: TRBV18; d_call: -; clone_size: -; cdr3_nt: TGTGCCAGCTCACCTCCGACTACATCCTACAATGAGCAGTTCTTC; cdr3_aa: CASSPPTTSYNEQFF
j_call: TRBJ2-7; v_call: TRBV14; d_call: TRBD1; clone_size: few; cdr3_nt: TGTGCCAGCAGTCAAGGGGGCTGGGAGCAGTACTTC; cdr3_aa: CASSQGGWEQYF
j_call: TRBJ2-7; v_call: TRBV20-1; d_call: TRBD2; clone_size: -; cdr3_nt: TGCAGTGCTATTAGCGGGAGGGCCCCCCACGAGCAGTACTTC; cdr3_aa: CSAISGRAPHEQYF
j_call: TRBJ2-1; v_call: TRBV11-2; d_call: TRBD2; clone_size: -; cdr3_nt: TGTGCCAGCAGCTTCCTAGCGGGAGAAGTAAGTGAGCAGTTCTTC; cdr3_aa: CASSFLAGEVSEQFF
j_call: TRBJ2-2; v_call: TRBV10-3; d_call: -; clone_size: few; cdr3_nt: TGTGCCATCAGTGATTCGGGAGTTGGCACCGGGGAGCTGTTTTTT; cdr3_aa: CAISDSGVGTGELFF
j_call: TRBJ1-1; v_call: TRBV7-2; d_call: -; clone_size: -; cdr3_nt: TGTGCCAGCATCGATCAGTTAGGCACTGAAGCTTTCTTT; cdr3_aa: CASIDQLGTEAFF
j_call: TRBJ2-5; v_call: TRBV7-9; d_call: -; clone_size: -; cdr3_nt: TGTGCCAGCAGCTTAGACCGGACAAATCAAGAGACCCAGTACTTC; cdr3_aa: CASSLDRTNQETQYF
j_call: TRBJ2-1; v_call: TRBV20-1; d_call: -; clone_size: few; cdr3_nt: TGCAGTGCCCAGTGGCGGGCCCACTCCTACAATGAGCAGTTCTTC; cdr3_aa: CSAQWRAHSYNEQFF
j_call: TRBJ2-2; v_call: TRBV12-3/TRBV12-4; d_call: TRBD1; clone_size: -; cdr3_nt: TGTGCCAGCAGTTGGACAGGGGGATCGGCCGGGGAGCTGTTTTTT; cdr3_aa: CASSWTGGSAGELFF